Below are 18 T cell receptor beta chains sequenced from a single sample in a study of regulatory T cells in long-lasting Graves disease. Time point meaning: persistent/refractory GD, antithyroid drugs over 5 years with positive TRAb. PBMCs provided the RNA from which the TCR library was made. With iRepertoire HTBI primers and Arm-PCR of CDR3 regions, TCR beta libraries were built. One entry per CDR3 protein results from TCRdb running MiXCR on the multiplex PCR reads. The data show hundreds of thousands of distinct CDR3 sequences, about a fifth seen once. The material sequenced was peripheral blood mononuclear cells (PBMCs), taken when the disease was refractory, from a patient treated with antithyroid drugs. The receptor source for this set is a female donor with Graves disease.

V gene TRBV3-1 combines with J gene TRBJ1-2; D remains ambiguous. This CDR3 contains 15 residues. The ends were cut back, 1 base at V and 6 bases at J, with 15 bases in the middle. Germline-derived CDR1 and CDR2 are LGHDT and YNNKEL (reference sequence). CDR3 in DNA: TGTGCCAGCAGCCAAGTTCTAACGGACGGAAATGGCTACACCTTC. As protein: CASSQVLTDGNGYTF.

This rearrangement joins TRBV19 to TRBJ1-3; 9 positions agree with TRBD1. The J segment lost 2 bases and the V segment lost 10 bases, leaving 6 bases of the junction unmatched. The germline gives CDR1 LNHDA, CDR2 SQIVND (reference sequence). CDR3 length equals 14 residues. Here the CDR3 DNA reads TGTGCCACCCGGACAGGGGCAGCTGGAAACACCATATATTTT. Translated, it gives CATRTGAAGNTIYF.

This clonotype was recorded at least ten times. The chain carries TRBV2 and TRBJ1-1; D gene ambiguous. Germline CDR1 is SNHLY and CDR2 is FYNNEI. Trimming cost V 6 bases and J 4 bases, with 9 bases left between them. This CDR3 contains 12 residues. The CDR3 coding sequence is TGTGCCAGCAGGTCCGGGCCCACTGAAGCTTTCTTT. Its translation: CASRSGPTEAFF.

The rearrangement joins TRBV5-1 to TRBJ2-7; D call uncertain. The CDR3 has 15 amino acids. Germline CDR1 and CDR2: SGHRS and YFSETQ. Trimming stripped 0 bases from V and 0 bases from J, with 10 bases between. This chain's CDR3 is CASSLAWQFSYEQYF. The CDR3 region has the DNA TGCGCCAGCAGCTTGGCCTGGCAGTTCTCCTACGAGCAGTACTTC.

Ten or more counts support this clonotype. J is TRBJ2-7 and V is TRBV19; 7 bases line up with TRBD1. From germline, CDR1 is LNHDA and CDR2 SQIVND (reference sequence). J was trimmed by 2 bases and V by 5 bases; bases with no gene match: 9. The CDR3 runs to 15 residues. Written as DNA, the CDR3 is TGTGCCAGTAGTTCCCTTGACAGGGCCCCCTACGAGCAGTACTTC. Translated: CASSSLDRAPYEQYF.

This clonotype was seen repeatedly, ten times or more. This chain links TRBV12-3 or TRBV12-4 with TRBJ2-5, with 9 bases matching TRBD1. The CDR3 length is 15 residues. V was pared by 6 bases and J by 4 bases, with 9 bases of the junction left unmatched. The CDR3 nucleotides are TGTGCCAGCAGCACCGGGACAGGGAGGCGAGAGACCCAGTACTTC. Its protein is CASSTGTGRRETQYF.

This clonotype has more than one count but fewer than ten. The rearrangement joins TRBV2 to TRBJ1-5; no definite D call. V lost 2 bases to trimming and J lost 4 bases, with 6 bases between them. This CDR3 contains 13 residues. In germline, CDR1 is SNHLY, CDR2 FYNNEI. As DNA, the CDR3 is TGTGCCAGCAGTGAAAAGATGAATCAGCCCCAGCATTTT. It translates to CASSEKMNQPQHF.

Many counts were recorded for this clonotype. The chain couples TRBV28 to TRBJ2-7; TRBD1 matches at 9 bases. The germline V gene encodes CDR1 MDHEN and CDR2 SYDVKM. The CDR3 loop spans 13 amino acids. With V trimmed by 2 bases and J by 6 bases, 2 bases remained unmatched. DNA of the CDR3: TGTGCCAGCAGTTTAACAGGGGGCGCCGAGCAGTACTTC. It encodes CASSLTGGAEQYF.

In this sample, this clonotype turned up many times. The rearrangement joins TRBV20-1 to TRBJ1-2; D remains unclear. This CDR3 has 12 residues. The germline V gene encodes CDR1 DFQATT and CDR2 SNEGSKA (reference sequence). V was pared by 1 base and J by 7 bases, with 10 bases between. The CDR3 DNA sequence: TGCAGTGCTAGAGGGGTATCGGGTGGCTACACCTTC. Its translation: CSARGVSGGYTF.

This clonotype was detected ten times or more. V and J are TRBV3-1 and TRBJ1-2; the match to TRBD1 covers 7 bases. This CDR3 is built from 14 residues. Germline CDR1 and CDR2: LGHDT and YNNKEL (reference sequence). After removal of 1 base from V and 4 bases from J, the junction contained 3 bases not matched to a gene. DNA of the CDR3: TGTGCCAGCAGCCAAGCGACAGGGACCTATGGCTACACCTTC. Amino acids: CASSQATGTYGYTF. The variable domain in full, completed from reference TRBV3-1 and TRBJ1-2, reads DTAVSQTPKYLVTQMGNDKSIKCEQNLGHDTMYWYKQDSKKFLKIMFSYNNKELIINETVPNRFSPKSPDKAHLNLHINSLELGDSAVYFCASSQATGTYGYTFGSGTRLTVV.

The V and J genes are TRBV28 and TRBJ2-1; 8 bases fit TRBD2. V shed 3 bases, J shed 5 bases, and the junction held 12 bases outside the gene matches. The CDR3 spans 17 residues. Germline loops: CDR1 MDHEN, CDR2 SYDVKM. CDR3 nucleotides: TGTGCCAGCAGTTTTGGCCGGGCTAGCGGGCTCCACAATGAGCAGTTCTTC. Protein product: CASSFGRASGLHNEQFF. The entire variable domain, with the rest obtained from reference TRBV28 and TRBJ2-1, is as follows: DVKVTQSSRYLVKRTGEKVFLECVQDMDHENMFWYRQDPGLGLRLIYFSYDVKMKEKGDIPEGYSVSREKKERFSLILESASTNQTSMYLCASSFGRASGLHNEQFFGPGTRLTVL.

As concerns this clonotype: One end of the junction fails to match germline, which may point to a read error. The V gene is TRBV6-2 or TRBV6-3, the J gene TRBJ1-5; D is undetermined. Germline V lookup: CDR1 MNHEY, CDR2 SVGEGT. This CDR3 spans 14 amino acids. The CDR3 protein is CASSDSKRDQPQHF. The CDR3 DNA reads TGTGCCAGCAGTGACTCAAAGAGAGATCAGCCCCAGCATTTT.

This clonotype was found many times. The V call is TRBV6-1, the J call TRBJ2-7; D gene uncertain. V was cut by 5 bases and J by 6 bases, with 17 bases left in between. The CDR3 is 14 amino acids. Looked up from germline, CDR1 is MNHNS and CDR2 is SASEGT. CDR3 loop: CASSPRTQRFEQYF. The CDR3 DNA sequence: TGTGCCAGCAGTCCTCGGACCCAGCGCTTCGAGCAGTACTTC.

This clonotype came up many times. The V call is TRBV12-3 or TRBV12-4, the J call TRBJ1-5; weak D call: TRBD1 (5 bases). The CDR3 loop spans 13 amino acids. V was clipped by 5 bases and J by 6 bases, with 11 bases between them. CDR3 sequence: CASSGGTVQPQHF. The CDR3 DNA sequence: TGTGCCAGCAGTGGAGGGACGGTTCAGCCCCAGCATTTT.

Only a few counts were recorded for this clonotype. The rearrangement joins TRBV29-1 to TRBJ2-7; no clear D gene. V was clipped by 5 bases and J by 2 bases, with 10 bases between them. CDR3 size: 12 residues. Germline CDR1 reads SQVTM; CDR2 reads ANQGSEA. This CDR3 is CSVFGPTYEQYF. CDR3 in DNA: TGCAGCGTTTTCGGCCCTACCTACGAGCAGTACTTC.

Of note for this clonotype: A far larger clone is just one base off, so this is likely a read error. CDR3 amino acids: CASSFRQAPSYEQYF. The CDR3 coding sequence is TGTGCCAGCAGTTTCAGACAGGCTCCATCCTACGAGCAGTACTTC. The rearrangement links TRBV12-3 or TRBV12-4 to TRBJ2-7; a weak D match, TRBD1 (6 bases). Trimming removed 3 bases at V and 1 base at J, with 13 bases between. The CDR3 length is 15 residues.

The CDR3 is CASSEWAGPTISNQPQHF. For the CDR3, the DNA is TGCGCCAGCAGTGAGTGGGCAGGGCCCACTATTAGCAATCAGCCCCAGCATTTT. This chain connects TRBV10-1 to TRBJ1-5; TRBD1 might be the D (5 bases). The V end lost 1 base, the J end lost 0 bases, and 16 bases lay between the germline ends. The germline V gene encodes CDR1 WNHNN and CDR2 SYGVQD (reference sequence). This CDR3 comprises 18 residues.

This clonotype has only a few counts. The chain links TRBV9 to TRBJ1-5; D may be TRBD1 (6 bases). The CDR3 sequence is 15 residues long. Per germline, CDR1 SGDLS and CDR2 YYNGEE. V was clipped by 0 bases and J by 4 bases, with 11 bases between them. In nucleotides, the CDR3 is TGTGCCAGCAGCGTAGGTGGTCAGGGGAATCAGCCCCAGCATTTT. This sequence encodes CASSVGGQGNQPQHF.